These T cell receptor beta chains were read from a single sample in a study of T cells in Graves' hyperthyroidism and ophthalmopathy. TCRdb reprocessed the multiplex PCR reads with MiXCR, giving one entry per CDR3 protein. The sample holds about 690,000 distinct CDR3 sequences, approximately 15% seen once. The source material was blood. The origin of the receptors is a man in his fifties with Graves' hyperthyroidism. CDR3s include the opening cysteine and the closing phenylalanine or tryptophan. The D gene is left open where the match is weak. Clone size is not always given. Where it is, it says once, few, many or a class for expanded clones.

d_gene,abundance,j_gene,v_gene,CDR3aa,CDR3nt
NA,NA,TRBJ1-1,TRBV27,CASSLSYHSFMNTEAFF,TGTGCCAGCAGTTTATCATATCATAGCTTTATGAACACTGAAGCTTTCTTT
TRBD2,NA,TRBJ2-3,TRBV7-9,CASRSRVAGATDTQYF,TGTGCCAGCAGGTCAAGGGTGGCGGGAGCCACAGATACGCAGTATTTT
NA,many,TRBJ2-7,TRBV11-2,CASRTTGEASYEQYF,TGTGCCAGCCGTACTACAGGGGAGGCCTCCTACGAGCAGTACTTC
NA,many,TRBJ1-2,TRBV18,CASSPQQTDSYTF,TGTGCCAGCTCACCACAACAGACCGACAGCTACACCTTC
NA,many,TRBJ1-1,TRBV28,CASSSWTEAFF,TGTGCCAGCAGTTCCTGGACTGAAGCTTTCTTT
NA,many,TRBJ1-5,TRBV6-2/TRBV6-3,CASSYPSLISNQPQHF,TGTGCCAGCAGTTACCCCTCCCTGATTAGCAATCAGCCCCAGCATTTT
NA,few,TRBJ2-7,TRBV6-1,CATEASFYEQYF,TGTGCCACCGAAGCCTCGTTCTACGAGCAGTACTTC
NA,few,TRBJ1-2,TRBV30,CGSSANYGYTF,TGTGGGTCTTCCGCTAACTATGGCTACACCTTC
NA,NA,TRBJ1-4,TRBV2,CASSDRISGEKLFF,TGTGCCAGCAGTGACAGGATCTCTGGTGAAAAACTGTTTTTT
NA,NA,TRBJ2-1,TRBV28,CASSPGVARAYNEQFF,TGTGCCAGCAGTCCCGGGGTAGCGCGTGCCTACAATGAGCAGTTCTTC
TRBD2,few,TRBJ2-2,TRBV29-1,CSVSRLAENTGELFF,TGCAGCGTTTCCCGACTAGCAGAGAACACCGGGGAGCTGTTTTTT
TRBD1,many,TRBJ2-7,TRBV11-1,CASSFDRGRNEQYF,TGTGCCAGCAGTTTCGACAGGGGACGGAACGAGCAGTACTTC
NA,NA,TRBJ2-5,TRBV5-1,CASSLGHVNQETQYF,TGCGCCAGCAGCTTGGGTCACGTTAACCAAGAGACCCAGTACTTC
TRBD1,many,TRBJ1-1,TRBV6-1,CASSELPRTGRTEAFF,TGTGCCAGCAGTGAACTACCGAGGACAGGGCGGACTGAAGCTTTCTTT
NA,many,TRBJ2-7,TRBV12-3/TRBV12-4,CASSLPSGAREQYF,TGTGCCAGCAGTTTACCCTCAGGGGCTAGGGAGCAGTACTTC
NA,NA,TRBJ1-6,TRBV27,CASRSAGAGESPLHF,TGTGCCAGCAGATCCGCGGGGGCAGGGGAATCACCCCTCCACTTT
TRBD2,many,TRBJ2-7,TRBV20-1,CSAGRRTSGYYEQYF,TGCAGTGCTGGACGGAGGACTAGCGGGTACTACGAGCAGTACTTC
NA,NA,TRBJ2-1,TRBV4-3,CASSQMGLDYNEQFF,TGCGCCAGCAGCCAAATGGGACTTGACTACAATGAGCAGTTCTTC
TRBD2,NA,TRBJ2-5,TRBV18,CASSLGLAGIGETQYF,TGTGCCAGCTCCCTCGGACTAGCGGGGATTGGAGAGACCCAGTACTTC
TRBD2,many,TRBJ2-3,TRBV28,CASSHLTGRTDTQYF,TGTGCCAGCAGTCACCTTACCGGGAGGACAGATACGCAGTATTTT
TRBD2,NA,TRBJ2-3,TRBV9,CASSVWSSGVTDTQYF,TGTGCCAGCAGCGTATGGTCTAGCGGAGTCACAGATACGCAGTATTTT
NA,few,TRBJ1-1,TRBV29-1,CSVEDRIEAFF,TGCAGCGTTGAAGATCGGATTGAAGCTTTCTTT
TRBD1,many,TRBJ1-1,TRBV7-3,CASSSGQAGNTEAFF,TGTGCCAGCAGCTCTGGACAGGCTGGCAACACTGAAGCTTTCTTT
NA,NA,TRBJ2-3,TRBV3-1,CASSQSLREPPMGDTQYF,TGTGCCAGCAGCCAAAGTTTGCGAGAACCACCAATGGGAGATACGCAGTATTTT
NA,many,TRBJ2-3,TRBV28,CASIPPGLADTQYF,TGTGCCAGCATCCCCCCAGGTCTCGCAGATACGCAGTATTTT
TRBD2,many,TRBJ2-7,TRBV27,CASRQGLAGGGYEQYF,TGTGCCAGCAGACAGGGGTTAGCGGGAGGGGGCTACGAGCAGTACTTC
NA,many,TRBJ2-7,TRBV27,CASTNGSPYEQYF,TGTGCCAGCACCAACGGGAGCCCCTACGAGCAGTACTTC
NA,NA,TRBJ2-1,TRBV29-1,CSVVDRSRSSYNEQFF,TGCAGCGTTGTTGACAGGTCAAGATCCTCCTACAATGAGCAGTTCTTC
NA,few,TRBJ2-5,TRBV3-1,CASANRGGREETQYF,TGTGCCAGCGCCAACCGAGGTGGCAGGGAAGAGACCCAGTACTTC
NA,many,TRBJ2-2,TRBV28,CASSPSGTFLTGELFF,TGTGCCAGCAGCCCATCCGGGACTTTCCTCACCGGGGAGCTGTTTTTT
NA,few,TRBJ2-2,TRBV27,CASSSSSGTGELFF,TGTGCCAGCAGTTCAAGTAGCGGTACCGGGGAGCTGTTTTTT
TRBD2,many,TRBJ2-5,TRBV28,CASSPAGRAETQYF,TGTGCCAGCAGTCCCGCCGGGAGGGCCGAGACCCAGTACTTC